Below are 20 T cell receptor beta chains sequenced from a single sample in a study of T cells in Graves' hyperthyroidism and ophthalmopathy. TCR beta CDR3 regions were amplified from RNA transcripts. First-round RT-PCR with HTBI primers amplified the TCR CDR3 region. Each CDR3 protein gets one entry after TCRdb re-called the multiplex PCR reads with MiXCR. Of 500,000 to 650,000 distinct CDR3 sequences in the sample, 15% to 20% were seen once. The sequencing sample was made of blood. The receptors come from a woman between 18 and 29 years old with Graves' ophthalmopathy.

This chain links TRBV2 with TRBJ2-3, with 7 nucleotides matching TRBD2. This CDR3 is 15 amino acids long. V lost 6 bases, J lost 4 bases, and 10 bases stayed unmatched. Per germline, CDR1 SNHLY and CDR2 FYNNEI. CDR3: CASSLGGGVSDTQYF. CDR3 nucleotide sequence: TGTGCCAGCAGCTTGGGCGGGGGAGTCTCAGATACGCAGTATTTT.

This clonotype was counted many times. V is TRBV3-1 and J is TRBJ2-7; the D gene could be TRBD1 or TRBD2 (6 bases each). V shed 0 bases and J shed 5 bases, with 23 bases lying between them. CDR1 is LGHDT, CDR2 YNNKEL, per germline (reference sequence). The length of the CDR3 is 18 residues. The CDR3 coding sequence is TGTGCCAGCAGCCAAGATCTTAGGCGGGACACCCTGGACCACGAGCAGTACTTC. Protein product: CASSQDLRRDTLDHEQYF.

CDR3 DNA sequence: TGCAGTGCTAGAGTCCGGGACACGGGCAATTCACCCCTCCACTTT. Protein: CSARVRDTGNSPLHF. V is TRBV20-1 and J is TRBJ1-6, with D tentatively TRBD1 (6 bases). This CDR3 comprises 15 residues. Germline assignment: CDR1 DFQATT and CDR2 SNEGSKA (reference sequence). V lost 1 base and J 7 bases, leaving 14 bases between the germline ends.

The chain links TRBV12-3 or TRBV12-4 to TRBJ2-2; D remains unclear. This CDR3 has 15 residues. Deletions cut 0 bases from V and 7 bases from J, with 12 bases between. The chain's CDR3 is CASSLALLGFGELFF. The CDR3 nucleotides are TGTGCCAGCAGTTTAGCGCTATTAGGTTTCGGGGAGCTGTTTTTT.

This clonotype turned up a few times. This chain joins TRBV25-1 and TRBJ1-2; the D is unclear. The germline V gene has CDR1 MGHDK and CDR2 SYGVNS. Trimming stripped 3 bases from V and 5 bases from J, with 10 bases between. The CDR3 has 13 amino acids. CDR3: CASSDDGPYGYTF. The CDR3 nucleotides read TGTGCCAGCAGTGACGACGGCCCATATGGCTACACCTTC.

This clonotype was counted only a few times. The V gene is TRBV6-2 or TRBV6-3, the J gene TRBJ1-1, with D unclear. Germline CDR1 and CDR2: MNHEY and SVGEGT. The germline V and J ends were trimmed by 0 bases and 5 bases, with 7 bases remaining between them. The CDR3 spans 13 residues. The CDR3 DNA reads as TGTGCCAGCAGTTACTCGACGGAAACTGAAGCTTTCTTT. This sequence encodes CASSYSTETEAFF.

This clonotype came up a few times. The rearrangement joins TRBV20-1 to TRBJ1-2, with D maybe TRBD1 (5 bases). This CDR3 is built from 14 residues. Germline CDR1 and CDR2: DFQATT and SNEGSKA (reference sequence). V was cut by 0 bases and J by 4 bases, with 12 bases left in between. The CDR3 protein is CSARELGTFYGYTF. The CDR3 DNA reads TGCAGTGCTAGAGAACTGGGGACTTTCTATGGCTACACCTTC.

The sample holds many counts of this clonotype. The CDR3 DNA sequence: TGTGCCAGCAACGTAGGGGGAGGACTAGAGTACCAAGAGACCCAGTACTTC. Translated, it gives CASNVGGGLEYQETQYF. The chain employs TRBV11-2 and TRBJ2-5, with D possibly matching TRBD2 (7 bases). V was clipped by 7 bases and J by 0 bases, with 21 bases between them. Germline values: CDR1 SGHAT, CDR2 FQNNGV. The CDR3 sequence is 17 residues long. The variable domain in full, with the rest retrieved from reference TRBV11-2 and TRBJ2-5, is EAGVAQSPRYKIIEKRQSVAFWCNPISGHATLYWYQQILGQGPKLLIQFQNNGVVDDSQLPKDRFSAERLKGVDSTLKIQPAKLEDSAVYLCASNVGGGLEYQETQYFGPGTRLLVL.

Only a few counts were recorded for this clonotype. The V gene is TRBV30, the J gene TRBJ2-1, with 7 bases that match TRBD1. This CDR3 has 12 residues. Germline V gene sequence: CDR1 GTSNPN, CDR2 SVGIG (reference sequence). With V trimmed by 1 base and J by 15 bases, 9 bases remained unmatched. The CDR3 bases are TGTGCCTGGAGTGCCGATAGACAGGGTTTGTTCTTC. Its protein is CAWSADRQGLFF.

This clonotype showed up many times. V usage is TRBV11-2 and J usage is TRBJ2-5; the D gene is possibly TRBD2 (6 bases). Per germline, CDR1 SGHAT and CDR2 FQNNGV. The CDR3 sequence is 13 residues long. Deletions cut 5 bases from V and 5 bases from J, with 12 bases between. This CDR3 is CASSPGVRETQYF. DNA for the CDR3: TGTGCCAGCAGCCCGGGGGTCAGGGAGACCCAGTACTTC.

The gene calls are TRBV4-2 and TRBJ1-6; 9 bases match TRBD1. With V trimmed by 1 base and J by 7 bases, 2 bases remained unmatched. The CDR3 has 15 residues. Germline V gene lookup returns CDR1 LGHNA and CDR2 YNFKEQ. CDR3 sequence: CASSQVDRGNSPLHF. The CDR3 DNA reads TGTGCCAGCAGCCAAGTAGACAGGGGGAATTCACCCCTCCACTTT.

This clonotype was detected many times. The V call is TRBV28, the J call TRBJ1-1; D call uncertain. Looked up from germline, CDR1 is MDHEN and CDR2 is SYDVKM. The CDR3 loop spans 13 amino acids. Trimming removed 8 bases from V and 4 bases from J, with 14 bases in between. CDR3 in amino acids: CASFPGVGTEAFF. The CDR3 bases are TGTGCCAGCTTCCCCGGGGTCGGCACTGAAGCTTTCTTT.

This clonotype was counted at least ten times. The chain joins TRBV18 to TRBJ2-5; D is undetermined. The CDR3 sequence is 12 residues long. The germline V gene has CDR1 KGHSH and CDR2 LQKENI. The V end lost 0 bases, the J end lost 5 bases, and 4 bases lay between the germline ends. The CDR3 here is CASSPPGETQYF. CDR3 sequence (DNA): TGTGCCAGCTCACCACCAGGGGAGACCCAGTACTTC.

This clonotype was detected a few times. A much larger clone is a single base away; this may be a read error. This chain joins TRBV13 and TRBJ1-5, with a possible D match to TRBD1 (5 bases). The CDR3 length is 16 residues. Germline loops: CDR1 PRHDT, CDR2 FYEKMQ (reference sequence). The V and J ends lost 6 bases and 2 bases respectively, with 17 bases between them. The CDR3 loop is CASSPYRGDGNQPQHF. CDR3 bases: TGTGCCAGCAGTCCCTATCGGGGGGATGGCAATCAGCCCCAGCATTTT.

This clonotype was detected ten times or more. The rearrangement links TRBV30 to TRBJ1-5, with 8 bases aligning to TRBD1. V gave up 5 bases and J gave up 1 base; unmatched junction bases: 1. In germline, CDR1 is GTSNPN, CDR2 SVGIG (reference sequence). The length of the CDR3 is 13 residues. CDR3 nucleotide sequence: TGTGCCTGGGGGACAGGAAGCAATCAGCCCCAGCATTTT. It yields the protein CAWGTGSNQPQHF.

This clonotype was observed at least ten times. The genes are TRBV30 and TRBJ1-4; D might be TRBD1 (6 bases). Per germline, CDR1 GTSNPN and CDR2 SVGIG (reference sequence). V lost 3 bases and J 7 bases, leaving 12 bases between the germline ends. The CDR3 totals 13 residues. Here the CDR3 DNA reads TGTGCCTGGAGACACAGGGTTGGTGAAAAACTGTTTTTT. Encoded protein: CAWRHRVGEKLFF.

A single count supports this clonotype. The CDR3 is CASTAGGREQFF. CDR3 nucleotide sequence: TGTGCCAGCACGGCGGGAGGGAGGGAGCAGTTCTTC. The rearrangement uses TRBV2 and TRBJ2-1; 9 bases agree with TRBD2. V shed 7 bases, J shed 10 bases, and the junction held 5 bases outside the gene matches. The CDR3 has 12 residues. Germline CDR1 and CDR2: SNHLY and FYNNEI.

This clonotype was recorded at least ten times. This sequence joins TRBV5-6 and TRBJ2-1, with D possibly matching TRBD1 (6 bases). Germline V CDR1 and CDR2: SGHDT, YYEEEE. This CDR3 comprises 15 residues. The V gene lost 5 bases and the J gene lost 5 bases, with 17 bases spanning the gap. DNA of the CDR3: TGTGCCAGCAGGTACACCAGGGGTAGGAACAATGAGCAGTTCTTC. Protein sequence: CASRYTRGRNNEQFF.

Details on this clonotype: This could be a read error, since a much larger clone is one nucleotide away. The J gene is TRBJ1-1, the V gene TRBV30, with a possible D match to TRBD1 (5 bases). The ends were cut back, 5 bases at V and 7 bases at J, with 11 bases in the middle. This CDR3 region has 11 residues. From germline, CDR1 is GTSNPN and CDR2 SVGIG (reference sequence). The CDR3 sequence is CAWGKGVEAFF. The CDR3 coding sequence is TGTGCCTGGGGAAAAGGGGTTGAAGCTTTCTTT.

There are a few counts of this clonotype. The chain employs TRBV7-2 and TRBJ2-5; 14 positions agree with TRBD2. CDR3 length equals 17 residues. Germline CDR1 is SGHTA and CDR2 is FQGNSA. The J segment lost 5 bases and the V segment lost 5 bases, leaving 10 bases of the junction unmatched. The CDR3, as DNA: TGTGCCAGCAGCCCCCCGGGACTAGCGGGAGTAAGTGAGACCCAGTACTTC. Translating gives CASSPPGLAGVSETQYF.